Below, one T cell receptor (beta chain) is given with its context. Its matching antigen is unknown. The junction and the germline gene differ at one end; a read error may be behind it. Other DNA sequences of this sample code for an identical CDR3. This entry is derived from a study of shared clonotypes between healthy human individuals. Study-wide findings and caveats: The study found roughly 5% of naive CD4 clonotypes shared across four donors. Relative to their counterparts shared across all four donors, non-shared clonotypes exhibited diminished generation probabilities.

Per the germline V gene, CDR1 is MNHEY and CDR2 is SMNVEV (reference sequence). This CDR3 contains 15 residues. Once extracted for a subset, genomic DNA was divided evenly among several immunoSEQ plates. Only in-frame clones appear in the TCRdb table, and some are missing; sequencing was by immunoSEQ multiplex PCR. The sample includes over 850,000 clones, around 82% of them seen just once. Memory CD4+ cells were the fraction left after CD45RA+ naive selection. The receptor comes from a man between 18 and 29 years old in good health. Some clones in this sample may be carry-over from other donors' samples. The chain has TRBV27 and TRBJ1-5; possible D gene TRBD1, 5 bases. The sample was memory CD4+ T cells from PBMCs. Subset defined: CD45RA-negative fraction. CDR3 protein: CASSLGAGRNQPQHF. In DNA, the CDR3 is TGTGCTAGCAGTTTAGGAGCAGGGCGCAATCAGCCCCAGCATTTT.